This T cell receptor (beta chain) stems from a study of cytomegalovirus exposure and HLA in healthy donors. Study information: The Caucasian-associated ancestry cluster contained about 80% of the roughly 390 genotyped donors.

There are 12 residues in the CDR3. Trimming shortened V by 0 bases and J by 8 bases, and 4 bases separated the two germline ends. In germline, CDR1 is ENHRY, CDR2 SYGVKD. This donor's file did not include a recorded CMV serostatus. Amplification used 60 Vbeta primers and 13 Jbeta primers. The data were produced by immunoSEQ multiplex PCR, yet TCRdb's version contains in-frame clones alone and is incomplete. The repertoire has 95,000 to 100,000 clones, roughly four fifths of them found once; the top ten carry roughly 7.7%. Sequencing used PBMCs. This rearrangement joins TRBV10-3 to TRBJ1-4, with no clear D. This sequence originates from a human donor in good health. The DNA for the CDR3 is TGTGCCATCAGTGAGTCCCGGGAAAAACTGTTTTTT. This codes for CAISESREKLFF.